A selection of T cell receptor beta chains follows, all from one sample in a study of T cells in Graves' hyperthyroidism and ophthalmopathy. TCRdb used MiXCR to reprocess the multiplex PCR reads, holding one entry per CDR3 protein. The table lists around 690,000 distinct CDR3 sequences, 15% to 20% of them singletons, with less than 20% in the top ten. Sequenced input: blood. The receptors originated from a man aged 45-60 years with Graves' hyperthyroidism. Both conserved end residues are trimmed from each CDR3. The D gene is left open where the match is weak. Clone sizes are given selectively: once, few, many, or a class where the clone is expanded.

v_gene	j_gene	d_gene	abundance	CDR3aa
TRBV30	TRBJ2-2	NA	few	AWSGAALNTGELF
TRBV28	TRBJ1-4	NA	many	ASSLLGTSTANEKLF
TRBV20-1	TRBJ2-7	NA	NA	SAVRWQRSSYEQY
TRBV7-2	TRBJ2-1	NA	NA	ASSLDAYLSEAYNEQF
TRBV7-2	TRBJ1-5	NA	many	ASSLTTARGQPQH
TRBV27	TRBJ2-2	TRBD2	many	ASSPWTSGRAGELF
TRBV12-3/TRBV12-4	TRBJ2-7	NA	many	ASNRDITYEQY
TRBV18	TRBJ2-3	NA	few	AGEGNTDTQY
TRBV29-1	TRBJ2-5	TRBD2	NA	SVEGRLARETQY
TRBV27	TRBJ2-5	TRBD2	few	ASSFSSGPGTQY
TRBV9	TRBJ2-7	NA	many	ASSVGGDSYEQY
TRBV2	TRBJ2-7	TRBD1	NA	ASSERLGQGHEQY
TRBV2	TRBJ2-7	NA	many	ASNPNLYEQY
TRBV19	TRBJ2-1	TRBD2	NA	ASSQKREGPYNEQF
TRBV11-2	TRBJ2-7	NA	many	ASSSRWASYEQY
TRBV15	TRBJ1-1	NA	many	ATSRPPGQGAEAF
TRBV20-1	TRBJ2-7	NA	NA	SAFSTERYGEQY
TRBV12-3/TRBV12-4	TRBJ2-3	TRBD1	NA	DSSLTETGPRSTDTQY
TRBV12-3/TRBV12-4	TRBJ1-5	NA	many	ASSLAMNQPQH
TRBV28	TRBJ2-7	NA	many	ASSLGFVTYEQY
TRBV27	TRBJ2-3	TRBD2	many	ATSIAGGIADTQY
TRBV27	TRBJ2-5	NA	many	ASSSIYRGQETQY
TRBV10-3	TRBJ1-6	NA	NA	AISESGKAVPPLH
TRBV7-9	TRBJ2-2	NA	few	ASSPRMGGEWVSGNTGELF
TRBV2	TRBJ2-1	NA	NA	ATGTPNNEQF
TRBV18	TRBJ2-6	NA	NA	ASSPGGSNSGANVLT
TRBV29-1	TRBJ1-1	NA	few	SVPDWGMNTEAF
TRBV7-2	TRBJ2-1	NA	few	ASSLGIEQF
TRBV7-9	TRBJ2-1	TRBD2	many	VVAGRGSYNEQF
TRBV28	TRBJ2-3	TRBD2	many	ASSLDLAGDSTDTQY
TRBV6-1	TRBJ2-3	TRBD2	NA	ASSTSTSGGPTDTQY
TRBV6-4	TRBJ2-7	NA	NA	ASSEITVAYEQY
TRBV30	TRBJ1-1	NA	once	AWSVGITPGEAF
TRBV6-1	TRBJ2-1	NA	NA	ASSERGPGVEQF
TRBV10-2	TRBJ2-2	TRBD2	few	ASHPGLAGGPSTGELF
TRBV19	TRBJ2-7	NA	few	ASSTSGDEQY
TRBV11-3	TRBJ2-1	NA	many	ASSPGGSNEQF
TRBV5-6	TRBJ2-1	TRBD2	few	ASSFREGRNNEQF
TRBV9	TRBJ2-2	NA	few	ASSVGVGLTGELF
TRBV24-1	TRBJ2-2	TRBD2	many	ATSDPYTGTSGPNTGELF
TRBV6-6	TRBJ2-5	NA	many	ASSYSGGDGETQY
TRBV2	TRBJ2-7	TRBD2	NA	ASRETSGSGSYEQY
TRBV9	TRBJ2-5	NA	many	ASSATGRAETQY
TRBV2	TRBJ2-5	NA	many	ASIGPQETQY
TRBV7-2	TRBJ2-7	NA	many	ASSFRGALSYEQY
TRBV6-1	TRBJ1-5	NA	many	ASKAHRNQPQH
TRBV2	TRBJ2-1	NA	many	ASSLGFSYNEQF
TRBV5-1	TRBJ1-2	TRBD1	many	ASSAGQGALVVYGYT
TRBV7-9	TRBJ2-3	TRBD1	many	ASSNRSLTGGRTDTQY
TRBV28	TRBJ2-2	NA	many	ASSHPKGVTGELF
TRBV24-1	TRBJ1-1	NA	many	ATSEGTPNTEAF
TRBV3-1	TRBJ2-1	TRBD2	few	ASSQELASGSSYNEQF
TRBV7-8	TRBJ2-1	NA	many	ASSPDPYSSYNEQF
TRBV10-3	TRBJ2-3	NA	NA	AIKLSDTQY
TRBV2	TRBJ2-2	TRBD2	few	ASSELAGGITGELF
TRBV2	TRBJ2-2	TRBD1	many	ASSGQGGTGELF